The source of this T cell receptor (beta chain) is a study of CD8+ T cells in alopecia areata. Study background: Skin-grafted approximately 7-11-week-old female C3H/HeJ mice received tissue from roughly 6-13-month-old C3H/HeJ donors with spontaneous alopecia.

Germline CDR1 is MNHDT and CDR2 is YYDKIL. The CDR3 is 14 residues long. Findings of the study overall: Clarity of TCR sharing across patients fell short of that in mice, possibly HLA-related. Sequences from scalp samples also cover resident alphabeta T cells of normal skin. It was lesional scalp, especially alopecia totalis/universalis, that showed higher clonality than normal scalp.

Sorting of pooled cutaneous lymph node cells used CD4, CD8alpha, NKG2D, NKG2ACE and other markers. As to this clone: Antigen specificity is unknown. Mouse germline and gene names are used. The read ends 4 residues before the CDR3 terminus; that terminus is restored from the germline J gene.

Investigators isolated RNA and reverse transcribed it into cDNA to act as the sequencing template. Using immunoSEQ multiplex PCR, the repertoire was profiled, and TCRdb retains in-frame clones only, with some absent. The data show more than 250,000 clones, none appearing only once, with 0.9% to 1.5% held by the ten largest. The receptor comes from a C3H/HeJ mouse with alopecia areata. This strain has MHC haplotype H2-k. The chain employs TRBV17 and TRBJ2-4; D possibly corresponds to TRBD2 (6 bases). Material: CD4+ T cells sorted from a lymph node. The CDR3 DNA, read in part, is TGTGCTAGCAGTAGAGATGGGGGTTGGAAC. It encodes CASSRDGGWN. The complete CDR3 protein is CASSRDGGWNTLYF.